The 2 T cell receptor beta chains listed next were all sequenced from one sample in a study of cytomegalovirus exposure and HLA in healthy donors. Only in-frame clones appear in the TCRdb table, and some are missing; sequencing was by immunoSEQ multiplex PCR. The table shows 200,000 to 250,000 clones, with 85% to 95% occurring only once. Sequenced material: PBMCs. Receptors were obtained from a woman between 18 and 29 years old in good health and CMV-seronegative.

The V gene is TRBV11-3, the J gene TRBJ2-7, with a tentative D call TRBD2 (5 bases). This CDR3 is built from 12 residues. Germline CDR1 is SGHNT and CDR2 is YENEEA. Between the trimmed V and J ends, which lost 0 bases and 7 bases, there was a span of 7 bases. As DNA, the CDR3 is TGTGCCAGCAGCTTAGATAGGAGGGAGCAGTACTTC. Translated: CASSLDRREQYF. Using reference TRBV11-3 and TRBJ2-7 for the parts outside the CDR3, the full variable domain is EAGVVQSPRYKIIEKKQPVAFWCNPISGHNTLYWYLQNLGQGPELLIRYENEEAVDDSQLPKDRFSAERLKGVDSTLKIQPAELGDSAVYLCASSLDRREQYFGPGTRLTVT.

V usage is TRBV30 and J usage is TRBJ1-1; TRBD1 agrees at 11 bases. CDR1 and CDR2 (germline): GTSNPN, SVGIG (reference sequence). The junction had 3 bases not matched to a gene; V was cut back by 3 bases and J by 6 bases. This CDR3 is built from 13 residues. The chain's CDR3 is CAWSGQGAAEAFF. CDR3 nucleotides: TGTGCCTGGAGCGGACAGGGGGCGGCTGAAGCTTTCTTT.